This T cell receptor beta chain originates from a study of blood T cell repertoires in COVID-19. Across the whole study: The United States, Italy and Spain supplied acute and convalescent COVID-19 samples. PBMCs, B-cell-depleted T cells, or T cells were the source of the cDNA or gDNA that made up the material.

This CDR3 region has 16 residues. Trimming removed 0 bases at V and 2 bases at J, with 11 bases between. Germline CDR1 SGHTA, CDR2 FQGNSA. Source study methods: Amplification from reference gene primers served as the basis for estimated nucleated cell counts. Sequencing used immunoSEQ multiplex PCR; TCRdb keeps in-frame clones, though not all of them. The DNA was the basis for D and trimming; V, J and clone size are from that table. The sample yields around 320,000 clones, about 85% seen once. Sequenced material: peripheral blood. This chain joins TRBV7-2 and TRBJ1-5, with D hard to call. This sequence was found in a man between 18 and 29 years old with active or convalescent COVID-19. CDR3 residues: CASSLAATGGNQPQHF. In nucleotides, the CDR3 is TGTGCCAGCAGCTTAGCGGCAACCGGGGGCAATCAGCCCCAGCATTTT.